A selection of T cell receptor beta chains follows, all from one sample in a study of blood T cell repertoires in COVID-19. The assay was immunoSEQ multiplex PCR, and TCRdb's table has in-frame clones only and misses some. The sample records some 170,000 clones, approximately 84% being singletons. Specimen: PBMCs or T cells enriched from blood (not recorded which). These receptors originate from a human donor with acute COVID-19. The donor label of this sample is uncertain. The CDR3 runs from the conserved cysteine through the conserved F or W. A D gene is named only where the DNA matches it firmly. The size of a clone is reported for some rows only, either as once, few or many, or as a class for expanded clones.

size: .
D: .
J: TRBJ1-3
V: TRBV11-2
DNA: TGTGCCAGCAGCCGTACCCGCGGGCGCTCTGGAAACACCATATATTTT
CDR3: CASSRTRGRSGNTIYF

size: .
D: TRBD2
J: TRBJ2-3
V: TRBV4-2
DNA: TGTGCCAGCAGCCCGGGACTAGCAGATACGCAGTATTTT
CDR3: CASSPGLADTQYF

size: once
D: .
J: TRBJ2-5
V: TRBV7-7
DNA: TGTGCCAGCGGCCAGGGTAGCGAGACCCAGTACTTC
CDR3: CASGQGSETQYF

size: .
D: .
J: TRBJ2-7
V: TRBV10-1
DNA: TGCGCCAGCAGTGAGTCGATCAACAGGGACGAGCAGTACTTC
CDR3: CASSESINRDEQYF

size: .
D: .
J: TRBJ2-1
V: TRBV4-1
DNA: TGCGCCAGCAGCCAAGAACTAGGCGGGGAGTACAATGAGCAGTTCTTC
CDR3: CASSQELGGEYNEQFF

size: .
D: .
J: TRBJ2-7
V: TRBV4-2
DNA: TGTGCCAGCAGCCAAGGGGCCGTCTACGAGCAGTACTTC
CDR3: CASSQGAVYEQYF

size: .
D: .
J: TRBJ2-5
V: TRBV6-6
DNA: TGTGCCAGCAGGAGTAGTCTTCCGGAGACCCAGTACTTC
CDR3: CASRSSLPETQYF

size: .
D: .
J: TRBJ2-5
V: TRBV6-6
DNA: TGTGCCAGCAGTTACCTTGGCGGGGAAGAGACCCAGTACTTC
CDR3: CASSYLGGEETQYF

size: .
D: .
J: TRBJ1-2
V: TRBV7-9
DNA: TGTGCCAGCAGCTTAGTAGGAAGGCAGGGCGGTGGCTACACCTTC
CDR3: CASSLVGRQGGGYTF

size: .
D: TRBD2
J: TRBJ2-7
V: TRBV29-1
DNA: TGCAGCGTTGAGGCGGGGGGAGACGAGCAGTACTTC
CDR3: CSVEAGGDEQYF

size: .
D: .
J: TRBJ1-2
V: TRBV11-3
DNA: TGTGCCAGCAGCTTATCCGACAGTTCCGGCTACACCTTC
CDR3: CASSLSDSSGYTF